The clone carrying this TCR beta chain was detected ten times or more. A 10-nucleotide random UMI tagged transcripts in template-switch 5'RACE cDNA synthesis. TCRdb ran MiXCR on the 5' RACE reads and lists one entry per CDR3 protein. Of 55,000 to 75,000 distinct CDR3 sequences listed, 2% to 2.5% were seen once; the top ten hold about 3%. The data were obtained in a study of neurological immune-mediated disorders. The V gene's germline CDR1 is SGHTA and CDR2 FQGNSA. This CDR3 contains 14 residues. The ends were cut back, 5 bases at V and 6 bases at J, with 13 bases in the middle. The TCR originated in a man aged 45-65 years with multiple sclerosis. The chain couples TRBV7-2 to TRBJ1-4, with no clear D. Sequenced sample: PBMCs. CDR3 in DNA: TGTGCCAGCAGCCTCGCGGCCGGCGATGAAAAACTGTTTTTT. This sequence encodes CASSLAAGDEKLFF.